A selection of T cell receptor beta chains follows, all from one sample in a study of OX40 agonist ivuxolimab in advanced cancers. Clones were sequenced by immunoSEQ multiplex PCR, and TCRdb holds only the in-frame ones, with some missing. The sample lists tens of thousands of clones; roughly 80% were seen once. Here the sequenced sample was CD4+ or CD8+ T cells sorted from blood, taken in a trial of the OX40 agonist ivuxolimab. Receptors originate from an adult with an advanced solid tumor such as melanoma, head and neck, liver or kidney cancer. CDR3s include the opening cysteine and the closing phenylalanine or tryptophan. The D gene is left open where the match is weak. The size entry is marked missing in some rows and otherwise reads once, few, many or a size class.

V gene	clone size	D gene	J gene	CDR3 DNA	CDR3 protein
TRBV5-8	-	-	TRBJ2-5	TGTGCCAGCAGCTTTGCGGCCACAGGCCTACCCCAAGAGACCCAGTACTTC	CASSFAATGLPQETQYF
TRBV5-4	-	-	TRBJ1-2	TGTGCCAGCAGCTCGGATGTGTGGGGCTACACCTTC	CASSSDVWGYTF
TRBV30	-	-	TRBJ1-4	TGTGCCTGGACCCCAGGGCCGGAAAAACTGTTTTTT	CAWTPGPEKLFF
TRBV19	-	-	TRBJ1-4	TGTGCCAGTAGGCCCGGGAACTCTAATGAAAAACTGTTTTTT	CASRPGNSNEKLFF
TRBV9	few	-	TRBJ2-2	TGTGCCAGCAGCGTCCAGGTCGGCACCGGGGAGCTGTTTTTT	CASSVQVGTGELFF
TRBV7-9	-	-	TRBJ2-7	TGTGCCAGCAGCTTAGCCGCCGGAGCCTACGAGCAGTACTTC	CASSLAAGAYEQYF
TRBV6-6	-	TRBD2	TRBJ2-3	TGTGCCAGCAGTGACCTAGCGGGAGTCGTAGATACGCAGTATTTT	CASSDLAGVVDTQYF
TRBV5-1	-	TRBD2	TRBJ2-1	TGCGCCAGCAGCTCGGGACTAGCGGATGACAATGAGCAGTTCTTC	CASSSGLADDNEQFF
TRBV11-1	-	-	TRBJ2-1	TGTGCCAGCAGCTTAAGCGGAACCTACAATGAGCAGTTCTTC	CASSLSGTYNEQFF
TRBV19	-	-	TRBJ1-2	TGTGCCAGTAGTCTCAGGGGTGACTATGGCTACACCTTC	CASSLRGDYGYTF
TRBV9	-	TRBD1	TRBJ2-7	TGTGCCAGCAGCGTAGGGTGGACAGGGCTATACGAGCAGTACTTC	CASSVGWTGLYEQYF
TRBV19	once	-	TRBJ1-5	TGTGCCAGTAGCTACCAATGGGGCAACAATCAGCCCCAGCATTTT	CASSYQWGNNQPQHF
TRBV18	few	-	TRBJ1-1	TGTGCCAGCTCACCACCGTTACAGACTGAAGCTTTCTTT	CASSPPLQTEAFF
TRBV10-1	-	-	TRBJ2-3	TGCGCCAGCAGGCCGGGACACTCAGATACGCAGTATTTT	CASRPGHSDTQYF
TRBV29-1	-	TRBD1	TRBJ1-2	TGCAGCGCAAACGAAGGGGGCGGCTACACCTTC	CSANEGGGYTF
TRBV14	-	-	TRBJ2-1	TGTGCCAGCAGCAGACAGGCGAGCTCCTACAATGAGCAGTTCTTC	CASSRQASSYNEQFF
TRBV4-1	-	TRBD2	TRBJ2-7	TGCGCCAGCAGCCAAGAAACTAGCGCGAGCTCCTACGAGCAGTACTTC	CASSQETSASSYEQYF
TRBV6-1	-	-	TRBJ1-2	TGTGCCAGCACCCCCGGGATCGGGGCTGGCTACACCTTC	CASTPGIGAGYTF
TRBV28	-	-	TRBJ2-1	TGTGCCAGCAGCTCTCGTCCCTCGCAGTTCTTC	CASSSRPSQFF
TRBV5-1	-	-	TRBJ2-5	TGCGCCAGCAGCTTGGGGGCTAGCCAAGAGACCCAGTACTTC	CASSLGASQETQYF
TRBV30	-	-	TRBJ2-7	TGTGCCTGGAGTTCTCGGGGAAGGGCTTCCTACGAGCAGTACTTC	CAWSSRGRASYEQYF
TRBV27	-	-	TRBJ2-1	TGTGCCAGCAGTGAGACAGGGGTTAGCGGGAGAGGGCAGTTCTTC	CASSETGVSGRGQFF
TRBV30	-	-	TRBJ1-2	TGTGCCTGGAGCAGGGGCAGCACCTATGGCTACACCTTC	CAWSRGSTYGYTF
TRBV5-1	-	-	TRBJ2-3	TGCGCCAGCAGTTGGAACCAGGCAGGGGGCACAGATACGCAGTATTTT	CASSWNQAGGTDTQYF
TRBV9	few	-	TRBJ2-1	TGTGCCAGCAGCCCAACGGGTGACAGGGAGGTAAGGGAGCAGTTCTTC	CASSPTGDREVREQFF
TRBV11-2	-	TRBD2	TRBJ2-1	TGTGCCAGCAGCTCCAGGGAGGGTTCCTACAATGAGCAGTTCTTC	CASSSREGSYNEQFF
TRBV7-8	-	TRBD2	TRBJ2-1	TGTGCCAGCAGCCCTAAAAGCGGGAGGGCTGGTGAGCAGTTCTTC	CASSPKSGRAGEQFF
TRBV10-1	few	-	TRBJ2-7	TGCGCCAGCAGCCCCGGGACCACCTACGAGCAGTACTTC	CASSPGTTYEQYF
TRBV10-3	once	-	TRBJ2-1	TGTGCCATCAGTGATGGGCAGAGCTACAATGAGCAGTTCTTC	CAISDGQSYNEQFF
TRBV7-9	-	-	TRBJ1-5	TGTGCCAGCAGCTTAGGTGAGGGAGCGAATCAGCCCCAGCATTTT	CASSLGEGANQPQHF
TRBV6-1	few	TRBD1	TRBJ1-2	TGTGCCAGCAGCTCACCGGGACAGGGATCCGGTGGCTACACCTTC	CASSSPGQGSGGYTF
TRBV11-2	-	TRBD2	TRBJ2-7	TGTGCCAGCTCCCTAGCGGGTAGCTCCTACGAGCAGTACTTC	CASSLAGSSYEQYF
TRBV28	-	TRBD1	TRBJ2-7	TGTGCCAGCAGCTTGGGGGGGACAGGGCGGTACGAGCAGTACTTC	CASSLGGTGRYEQYF
TRBV19	-	-	TRBJ2-7	TGTGCCAGTAGTATTCCCAGGACCTACGAGCAGTACTTC	CASSIPRTYEQYF
TRBV6-1	medium-sized	-	TRBJ1-1	TGTGCCAGCCGGACGGGGTCGTTGGAAGCTTTCTTT	CASRTGSLEAFF
TRBV5-6	few	-	TRBJ1-1	TGTGCCAGCAGCTTGCTCGGACCTGAAGCTTTCTTT	CASSLLGPEAFF
TRBV6-5	once	TRBD1	TRBJ1-1	TGTGCCAGCAGCAAATTTTGGACAGGGACGACTGAAGCTTTCTTT	CASSKFWTGTTEAFF
TRBV30	once	TRBD1	TRBJ2-7	TGTGCCTGGACCACTGGGGGGACAGGGGCCTACGAGCAGTACTTC	CAWTTGGTGAYEQYF
TRBV19	-	-	TRBJ2-7	TGTGCCAGTACCCCGGGACACCAAGGGGGATACGAGCAGTACTTC	CASTPGHQGGYEQYF
TRBV19	-	TRBD1	TRBJ1-1	TGTGCCACAACACAGGGGGCCCTGAACACTGAAGCTTTCTTT	CATTQGALNTEAFF
TRBV5-1	-	-	TRBJ1-1	TGCGCCAGCAGCTTACAGGAAAGAGGCGGCACTGAAGCTTTCTTT	CASSLQERGGTEAFF
TRBV28	-	-	TRBJ2-1	TGTGCCAGCAGTTCAATCGACAATGAGCAGTTCTTC	CASSSIDNEQFF
TRBV28	-	-	TRBJ1-3	TGTGCCAGCAGGGCCGGGACGGTAACCTCTGGAAACACCATATATTTT	CASRAGTVTSGNTIYF
TRBV9	once	TRBD2	TRBJ2-1	TGTGCCAGCAGCTTAAGTCTAGCGGGAGGGAGTAGTGAGCAGTTCTTC	CASSLSLAGGSSEQFF
TRBV15	-	-	TRBJ1-1	TGTGCCACCAGCAGAGCAGGCGACAGGATCGCTGAAGCTTTCTTT	CATSRAGDRIAEAFF
TRBV18	once	-	TRBJ2-3	TGTGCCAGCTCACCCCCGATAAACACAGATACGCAGTATTTT	CASSPPINTDTQYF
TRBV23-1	-	-	TRBJ1-1	TGCGCCAGCAGTCAAGCCTTGGGACAGAACACTGAAGCTTTCTTT	CASSQALGQNTEAFF
TRBV19	-	-	TRBJ1-2	TGTGCCAGTAGCACGCCTAATGACAGAACTGGCTACACCTTC	CASSTPNDRTGYTF
TRBV30	-	TRBD2	TRBJ2-7	TGTGCCTGGAGTGTAAACCTAGCGGGGGCCTACGAGCAGTACTTC	CAWSVNLAGAYEQYF
TRBV5-4	-	-	TRBJ2-5	TGTGCCAGCAGCCGGGGTCAAGAGACCCAGTACTTC	CASSRGQETQYF
TRBV19	-	TRBD1	TRBJ1-1	TGTGCCAGTAGGGGACAGGGGGCCTCAGCTTTCTTT	CASRGQGASAFF